This entry concerns a single TCR beta chain. This specimen comes from a study of T cell changes during pregnancy in multiple sclerosis. Sequencing used immunoSEQ multiplex PCR; TCRdb keeps in-frame clones, though not all of them. The sample records about 69,000 clones, about 91% being singletons. This clonotype was obtained from a female donor in good health, enrolled as a control in a pregnancy study. This material consisted of CD4+ T cells from peripheral blood mononuclear cells, taken in the third trimester of pregnancy.

CDR3 nucleotide sequence: TGTGCCAGTAGTATGAATTGGCCCGCTGAAGCTTTCTTT. Its protein is CASSMNWPAEAFF. The chain recombines TRBV19 with TRBJ1-1; D remains ambiguous. The CDR3 is 13 residues long. Germline loops: CDR1 LNHDA, CDR2 SQIVND (reference sequence). V was cut by 3 bases and J by 6 bases, with 11 bases left in between.